This section outlines one T cell receptor (beta chain) sequence together with its context. Some clones are missing from TCRdb's copy, which holds only in-frame ones; the method was immunoSEQ multiplex PCR. The table includes 12,000 or so clones, about 83% detected once. This sample is part of a study of T cells in localized non-small cell lung cancer. CDR3 length equals 11 residues. The V end lost 3 bases, the J end lost 7 bases, and 6 bases lay between the germline ends. The germline CDR1 and CDR2 sequences are ENHRY and SYGVKD. Specimen: peripheral blood, collected before any cancer treatment. This sequence was found in a male donor older than 55 with stage I lung adenocarcinoma. The rearrangement joins TRBV10-3 to TRBJ1-1, with TRBD1 as a possible D gene (6 bases). The CDR3 here is CAISEQGEAFF. Written as DNA, the CDR3 is TGTGCCATCAGTGAACAGGGTGAAGCTTTCTTT.